This TCR beta chain was sequenced for a study of cytomegalovirus exposure and HLA in healthy donors. About the study: Unique TCR beta sequences numbering 120 million or so came from 150 million to 200 million T cells in an earlier analysis. Broader study findings: Listed as cytomegalovirus-associated were over 150 TCR beta chains.

PCR primers comprised 60 Vbeta and 13 Jbeta primers. Method: immunoSEQ multiplex PCR; TCRdb's copy keeps in-frame clones and lacks some. Of about 200,000 clones listed, roughly 84% are singletons. Comment on this clone: Its antigen is not identified.

Trimming removed 5 bases from V and 6 bases from J, with 10 bases in between. The germline V gene encodes CDR1 MNHEY and CDR2 SVGAGI. CDR3 size: 12 residues. The clonotype comes from a boy aged 2-9 years in good health and CMV-seronegative. Sequencing was done on a sample of PBMCs. The rearrangement uses TRBV6-5 and TRBJ1-1; D gene ambiguous. The CDR3 is CASSAEAPEAFF. Here the CDR3 DNA reads TGTGCCAGCAGTGCAGAGGCCCCTGAAGCTTTCTTT.